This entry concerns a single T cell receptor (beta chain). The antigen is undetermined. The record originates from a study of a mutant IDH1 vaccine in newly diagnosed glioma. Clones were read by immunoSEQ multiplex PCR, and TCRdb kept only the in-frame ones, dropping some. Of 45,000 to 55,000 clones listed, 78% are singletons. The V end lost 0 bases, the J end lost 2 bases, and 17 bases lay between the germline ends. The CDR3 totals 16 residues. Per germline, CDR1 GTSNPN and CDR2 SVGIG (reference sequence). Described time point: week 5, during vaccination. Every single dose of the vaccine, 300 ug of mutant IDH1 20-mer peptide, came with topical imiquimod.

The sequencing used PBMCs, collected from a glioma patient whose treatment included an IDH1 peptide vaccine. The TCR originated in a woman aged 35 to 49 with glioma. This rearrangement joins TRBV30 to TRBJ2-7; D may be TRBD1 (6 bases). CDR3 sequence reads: CAWSVVLRRGTYEQYF. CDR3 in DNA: TGTGCCTGGAGTGTCGTCCTTCGAAGGGGGACCTACGAGCAGTACTTC.